This T cell receptor beta chain stems from a study of shared clonotypes between healthy human individuals. Study-level background: The plates for each donor numbered three CD4 naive, three CD4 memory, two CD8 naive and one CD8 memory. Whole-study results and caveats: Non-shared clonotypes had lower generation probabilities than those shared by all four donors. Since donors were few, the genetic and exposure-history diversity represented was limited.

Only in-frame clones appear in the TCRdb table, and some are missing; sequencing was by immunoSEQ multiplex PCR. In the table there are more than 1,200,000 clones, 98% of which are singletons. Concerning this clone: The antigen remains unidentified.

Splitting of CD4+ cells produced CD45RA+ naive and CD45RA-negative memory subsets. CDR1 and CDR2 from the germline V gene are SGHDT and YYEEEE. The CDR3 has 14 residues. V lost 4 bases to trimming and J lost 0 bases, with 8 bases between them. The sample consisted of naive CD4+ T cells sorted from blood. The sample's subset: CD45RA+ positively selected. V and J are TRBV5-6 and TRBJ2-4, with D perhaps TRBD1 (5 bases). The clonotype comes from a man aged 25 to 40 in good health. The CDR3 coding sequence is TGTGCCAGCAGCCAGCAGGGAGCCAAAAACATTCAGTACTTC. Encoded protein: CASSQQGAKNIQYF.